The 6 T cell receptor beta chains below come from one sample, sequenced in a study of cytomegalovirus exposure and HLA in healthy donors. Sequencing used immunoSEQ multiplex PCR; TCRdb keeps in-frame clones, though not all of them. Of approximately 270,000 clones in the sample, 65% to 90% were seen once. What was sequenced was PBMCs. The origin of the receptors is a woman aged 18 to 35 in good health and CMV-seronegative.

This clone was seen a few times. The chain has TRBV6-5 and TRBJ2-2, with TRBD1 identical over 8 bases. This CDR3 contains 16 residues. V dropped 0 bases and J dropped 5; count of bases not matched to a gene: 5. In germline, CDR1 is MNHEY, CDR2 SVGAGI. As DNA, the CDR3 is TGTGCCAGCAGTTACTCACAGGGGGAATGGACCGGGGAGCTGTTTTTT. This sequence encodes CASSYSQGEWTGELFF.

V and J are TRBV27 and TRBJ2-7; TRBD1 agrees at 7 bases. The CDR3 has 15 residues. Germline V gene data show CDR1 as MNHEY and CDR2 as SMNVEV (reference sequence). Trimming removed 6 bases from V and 2 bases from J; junction bases left unmatched: 10. The CDR3 loop is CASSPLDRTAYEQYF. The CDR3 DNA reads TGTGCCAGCAGCCCGCTGGACAGGACAGCCTACGAGCAGTACTTC.

The CDR3 spells CASSTLAGKGSPLHF. In DNA form, the CDR3 reads TGTGCCAGCAGTACCCTGGCAGGGAAGGGATCACCCCTCCACTTT. V is TRBV27 and J is TRBJ1-6; D possibly corresponds to TRBD1 (5 bases). CDR3 length: 15 amino acids. Germline CDR1 reads MNHEY; CDR2 reads SMNVEV (reference sequence). V was trimmed by 5 bases and J by 10 bases, leaving 18 bases between them.

The J gene is TRBJ1-1, the V gene TRBV29-1; D may be TRBD1 (5 bases). Per the germline V gene, CDR1 is SQVTM and CDR2 is ANQGSEA. The CDR3 is made up of 11 amino acids. V was shortened by 5 bases and J by 5 bases, with 9 bases between the two germline ends. The CDR3 region has the DNA TGCAGCGTTATCGGGGGGACTGAAGCTTTCTTT. Protein: CSVIGGTEAFF.

This chain links TRBV30 with TRBJ1-2; TRBD1 matches 8 bases. The CDR3 has 16 amino acids. The V segment lost 0 bases and the J segment 7 bases; nucleotides outside the gene matches: 13. Germline lookup yields CDR1 GTSNPN and CDR2 SVGIG (reference sequence). The CDR3 coding sequence is TGTGCCTGGAGTGTGGGGTTCGAGGCAGGGGGCGTTGGCTACACCTTC. Encoded protein: CAWSVGFEAGGVGYTF.

The V and J genes are TRBV25-1 and TRBJ1-6; D is perhaps TRBD1 (5 bases). With 3 bases removed from V and 4 bases from J, the gap between germline ends came to 10 bases. Germline V CDR1 and CDR2: MGHDK, SYGVNS. The length of the CDR3 is 15 residues. The CDR3: CASSELTEYNSPLHF. CDR3 DNA: TGTGCCAGCAGTGAGTTGACAGAATATAATTCACCCCTCCACTTT.